This TCR beta chain was identified in a study of T-cell memory formation after mild COVID-19. Study-wide context: Most TCR clusters belonged to a single donor. Study-level results: Cross-reactive memory appears to have joined, as suggested by some responding clones showing up in pre-infection memory. Chiefly within CM and EM were the contracting CD4+ clones; CD8+ ones were within EMRA.

J was trimmed by 1 base and V by 7 bases; bases with no gene match: 8. Germline loops: CDR1 SGHRS, CDR2 YFSETQ. CDR3 length: 16 residues. TCRalpha and TCRbeta libraries used 5'RACE with constant-segment primers and UMIs. TCRdb re-called the 5' RACE reads through MiXCR, storing one row per CDR3 protein. This sample has 560,000 or so distinct CDR3 sequences; 15% to 20% occur once, and the top ten carry about 8.1%. On this clonotype itself: The target antigen is unknown.

Sequenced input: PBMCs or a T cell subset sorted from them (not recorded which). This rearrangement joins TRBV5-1 to TRBJ2-2; TRBD2 aligns across 9 bases. The clonotype was recovered from an adult woman who had mild COVID-19 (a few samples of this study predate the infection). Cell type and time point are not known. Here the CDR3 DNA reads TGCGCCAGCCGGTCCCGACTAGCGGAGAACACCGGGGAGCTGTTTTTT. Residues: CASRSRLAENTGELFF.